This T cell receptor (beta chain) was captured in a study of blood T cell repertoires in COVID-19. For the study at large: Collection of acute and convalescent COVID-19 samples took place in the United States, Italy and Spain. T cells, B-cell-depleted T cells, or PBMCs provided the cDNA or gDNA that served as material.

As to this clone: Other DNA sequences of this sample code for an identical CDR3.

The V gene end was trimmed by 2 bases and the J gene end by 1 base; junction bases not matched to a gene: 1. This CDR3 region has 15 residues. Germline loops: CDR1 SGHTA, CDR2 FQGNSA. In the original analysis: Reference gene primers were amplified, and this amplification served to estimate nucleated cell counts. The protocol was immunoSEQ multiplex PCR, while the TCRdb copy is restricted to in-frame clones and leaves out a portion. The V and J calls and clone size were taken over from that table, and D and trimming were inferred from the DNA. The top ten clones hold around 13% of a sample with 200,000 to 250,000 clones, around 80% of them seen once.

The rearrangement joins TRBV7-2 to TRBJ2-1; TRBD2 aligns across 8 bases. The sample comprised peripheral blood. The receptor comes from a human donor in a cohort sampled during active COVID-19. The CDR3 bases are TGTGCCAGCAGCTTAAGCGGGAGTTCCTACAATGAGCAGTTCTTC. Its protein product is CASSLSGSSYNEQFF.